The next 18 T cell receptor beta chains were all read from a single sample in a study of cytomegalovirus exposure and HLA in healthy donors. Data came from immunoSEQ multiplex PCR; TCRdb stores just in-frame clones and leaves some out. The sample consists of hundreds of thousands of clones, about nine tenths of them appearing once. The specimen sequenced was PBMCs. Receptor source: a woman younger than 30 in good health and CMV-seronegative.

V is TRBV7-9 and J is TRBJ2-5; TRBD2 aligns across 13 bases. V gave up 5 bases and J gave up 5 bases; unmatched junction bases: 5. Per the germline V gene, CDR1 is SEHNR and CDR2 is FQNEAQ (reference sequence). The CDR3 contains 15 residues. The chain's CDR3 is CASSPWTSGSETQYF. In DNA form, the CDR3 reads TGTGCCAGCAGCCCTTGGACTAGCGGGAGTGAGACCCAGTACTTC. The variable domain in full, with the rest retrieved from reference TRBV7-9 and TRBJ2-5, is DTGVSQNPRHKITKRGQNVTFRCDPISEHNRLYWYRQTLGQGPEFLTYFQNEAQLEKSRLLSDRFSAERPKGSFSTLEIQRTEQGDSAMYLCASSPWTSGSETQYFGPGTRLLVL.

The V call is TRBV27, the J call TRBJ2-1; 7 bases agree with TRBD1. Germline loops: CDR1 MNHEY, CDR2 SMNVEV (reference sequence). V was clipped by 6 bases and J by 0 bases; unmatched bases: 14. The CDR3 loop spans 18 amino acids. CDR3 loop: CASSSGDRDSRSYNEQFF. DNA for the CDR3: TGTGCCAGCAGCAGTGGGGATAGGGACAGCCGCTCCTACAATGAGCAGTTCTTC.

V and J are TRBV15 and TRBJ2-3, with TRBD2 matching over 11 bases. V dropped 6 bases and J dropped 4; count of bases not matched to a gene: 6. CDR3 length equals 15 residues. CDR1 is LNHNV and CDR2 is YYDKDF in the germline V gene (reference sequence). The CDR3 region has the DNA TGTGCCACCAGTACTAGCGGGGGTCCTCCAGATACGCAGTATTTT. Protein: CATSTSGGPPDTQYF.

The chain combines TRBV4-1 with TRBJ2-1; D remains unclear. Germline V gene lookup returns CDR1 MGHRA and CDR2 YSYEKL. Deletions cut 5 bases from V and 1 base from J, with 6 bases between. The CDR3 is 13 residues long. The CDR3 sequence: CASSSQSYNEQFF. CDR3 sequence (DNA): TGCGCCAGCAGCTCCCAGTCCTACAATGAGCAGTTCTTC.

The chain couples TRBV2 to TRBJ2-6; 8 nucleotides align to TRBD1. Trimming at V came to 8 bases and at J to 1 base, leaving 13 bases not matched to a gene. Germline lookup yields CDR1 SNHLY and CDR2 FYNNEI. This CDR3 is 18 amino acids long. CDR3 sequence reads: CASARQGAISSGANVLTF. The CDR3 nucleotides are TGTGCCAGCGCTCGTCAGGGGGCGATTTCATCTGGGGCCAACGTCCTGACTTTC.

The chain is built from TRBV15 and TRBJ1-5, with unresolved D. This CDR3 spans 17 amino acids. CDR1 is LNHNV, CDR2 YYDKDF, per germline (reference sequence). Trimming took off 2 bases at V and 2 bases at J, with 16 bases between the two ends. The DNA for the CDR3 is TGTGCCACCAGCAGAATCGCCGGGGTTACAGGCAATCAGCCCCAGCATTTT. Translated: CATSRIAGVTGNQPQHF.

V is TRBV14 and J is TRBJ2-1, with TRBD2 matching over 8 bases. This CDR3 is 16 amino acids long. CDR1 is SGHDN and CDR2 is FVKESK in the germline V gene. V was pared by 0 bases and J by 7 bases, with 8 bases of the junction left unmatched. The CDR3 DNA follows: TGTGCCAGCAGCCAAGATAACGGGAGGGCGGGGAATGAGCAGTTCTTC. Encoded protein: CASSQDNGRAGNEQFF.

The CDR3 reads CASSSRGPVYEQYF. The CDR3 coding sequence is TGTGCCAGCAGCAGCAGGGGGCCGGTCTACGAGCAGTACTTC. The V call is TRBV7-9, the J call TRBJ2-7; 8 nucleotides line up with TRBD1. V shed 5 bases, J shed 3 bases, and the junction held 6 bases outside the gene matches. This CDR3 comprises 14 residues. The germline gives CDR1 SEHNR, CDR2 FQNEAQ (reference sequence).

This sequence joins TRBV27 and TRBJ1-1; a possible D gene is TRBD1 (5 bases). V shed 6 bases and J shed 2 bases, with 13 bases lying between them. The CDR3 totals 14 residues. The germline gives CDR1 MNHEY, CDR2 SMNVEV (reference sequence). CDR3 residues: CASSLSQANTEAFF. In DNA, the CDR3 is TGTGCCAGCAGCCTTTCACAGGCTAACACTGAAGCTTTCTTT.

This clone has more than one count but fewer than ten. The V and J genes are TRBV6-1 and TRBJ2-2; 7 bases align to TRBD2. CDR1 is MNHNS and CDR2 is SASEGT in the germline V gene. This CDR3 is 14 amino acids long. The ends lost 7 bases at V and 3 bases at J; junction bases unmatched: 5. The CDR3 nucleotides are TGTGCCAGCATGGAGGGAGGGGACACCGGGGAGCTGTTTTTT. Its protein is CASMEGGDTGELFF.

The genes are TRBV30 and TRBJ1-6, with D possibly matching TRBD1 (6 bases). V dropped 4 bases and J dropped 1 base, with 8 bases sitting between them. There are 14 residues in the CDR3. Germline V CDR1 and CDR2: GTSNPN, SVGIG (reference sequence). CDR3 sequence: CAWKGGSYNSPLHF. DNA of the CDR3: TGTGCCTGGAAAGGGGGATCCTATAATTCACCCCTCCACTTT.

This chain connects TRBV7-9 to TRBJ2-4; 7 bases line up with TRBD2. Germline trimming cut 7 bases from V and 0 bases from J; bases unmatched to any gene: 15. Per germline, CDR1 SEHNR and CDR2 FQNEAQ (reference sequence). This CDR3 comprises 18 residues. CDR3 nucleotide sequence: TGTGCCAGCACCCCTCGGGGGGACGGCCCGATAGCCAAAAACATTCAGTACTTC. Encoded protein: CASTPRGDGPIAKNIQYF.

This chain joins TRBV4-1 and TRBJ1-4, with D tentatively TRBD1 (6 bases). V dropped 5 bases and J dropped 4 bases, with 11 bases sitting between them. From germline, CDR1 is MGHRA and CDR2 YSYEKL. The CDR3 is 14 residues long. This CDR3 is CASSSQGSNEKLFF. For the CDR3, the DNA is TGCGCCAGCAGCAGCCAGGGGAGTAATGAAAAACTGTTTTTT.

The genes are TRBV19 and TRBJ2-7, with 8 positions matching TRBD1. CDR1 is LNHDA and CDR2 is SQIVND in the germline V gene (reference sequence). This CDR3 has 12 amino acids. Trimming removed 8 bases from V and 2 bases from J; junction bases left unmatched: 2. CDR3 protein: CASGDRTYEQYF. The CDR3 DNA is TGTGCCAGTGGGGACAGGACCTACGAGCAGTACTTC.

The V and J genes are TRBV5-5 and TRBJ2-1; TRBD2 matches 9 bases. J lost 4 bases, V lost 7 bases, and 6 bases had no gene match. The V gene's germline CDR1 is SGHKS and CDR2 YYEKEE (reference sequence). The CDR3 covers 14 residues. The CDR3 loop is CASRGSGGYNEQFF. In nucleotides, the CDR3 is TGTGCCAGCCGAGGTAGCGGGGGTTACAATGAGCAGTTCTTC.

To note about this clone: Its ends do not fully match the called genes, so a read error is possible. V and J are TRBV2 and TRBJ1-1, with TRBD1 identical over 8 bases. This CDR3 region has 15 residues. Germline lookup yields CDR1 SNHLY and CDR2 FYNNEI. The CDR3 loop reads CASREGQGKVLEAFF. The CDR3 nucleotides are TGTGCCAGCAGGGAAGGACAGGGTAAAGTCCTTGAAGCTTTCTTT.

This clone was counted once. The chain combines TRBV28 with TRBJ1-2; D is ambiguous. From germline, CDR1 is MDHEN and CDR2 SYDVKM. This CDR3 comprises 12 residues. The V gene lost 5 bases and the J gene lost 4 bases, with 8 bases spanning the gap. The CDR3 DNA reads as TGTGCCAGCAGTATACTTCCCTATGGCTACACCTTC. Amino acids: CASSILPYGYTF.

This chain links TRBV28 with TRBJ2-7; weak D call: TRBD2 (7 bases). V was shortened by 2 bases and J by 4 bases, with 12 bases between the two germline ends. Germline values: CDR1 MDHEN, CDR2 SYDVKM. This CDR3 spans 14 amino acids. CDR3 residues: CASSLRGARYEQYF. CDR3 DNA: TGTGCCAGCAGTTTACGGGGGGCGAGATACGAGCAGTACTTC. Combining the CDR3 with reference TRBV28 and TRBJ2-7 gives the whole variable domain DVKVTQSSRYLVKRTGEKVFLECVQDMDHENMFWYRQDPGLGLRLIYFSYDVKMKEKGDIPEGYSVSREKKERFSLILESASTNQTSMYLCASSLRGARYEQYFGPGTRLTVT.